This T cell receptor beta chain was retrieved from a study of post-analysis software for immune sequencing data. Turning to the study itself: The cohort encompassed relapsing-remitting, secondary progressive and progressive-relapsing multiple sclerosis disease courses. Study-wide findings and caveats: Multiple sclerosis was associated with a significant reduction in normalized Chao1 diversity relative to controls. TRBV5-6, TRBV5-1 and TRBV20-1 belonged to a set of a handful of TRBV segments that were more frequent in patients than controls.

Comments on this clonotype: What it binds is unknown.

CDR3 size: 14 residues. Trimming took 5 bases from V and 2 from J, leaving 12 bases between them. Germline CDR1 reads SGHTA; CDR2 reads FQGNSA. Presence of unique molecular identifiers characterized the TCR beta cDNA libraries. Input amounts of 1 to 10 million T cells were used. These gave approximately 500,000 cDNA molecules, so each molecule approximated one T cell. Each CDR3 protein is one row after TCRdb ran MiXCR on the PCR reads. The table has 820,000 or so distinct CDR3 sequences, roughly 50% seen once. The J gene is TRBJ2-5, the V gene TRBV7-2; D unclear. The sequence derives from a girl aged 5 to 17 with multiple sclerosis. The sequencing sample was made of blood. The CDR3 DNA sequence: TGTGCCAGCAGCCACCGTGGGAATCAAGAGACCCAGTACTTC. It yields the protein CASSHRGNQETQYF.